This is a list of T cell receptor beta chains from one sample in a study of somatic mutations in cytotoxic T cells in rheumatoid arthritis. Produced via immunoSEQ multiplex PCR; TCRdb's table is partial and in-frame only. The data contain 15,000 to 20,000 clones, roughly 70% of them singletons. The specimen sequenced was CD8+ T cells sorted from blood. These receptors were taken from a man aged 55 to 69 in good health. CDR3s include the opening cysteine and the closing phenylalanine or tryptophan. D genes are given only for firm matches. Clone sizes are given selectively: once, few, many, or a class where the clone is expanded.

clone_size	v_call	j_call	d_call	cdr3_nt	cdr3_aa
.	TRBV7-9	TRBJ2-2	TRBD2	TGTGCCAGCAGCCCCAGACTAGCTCCGAACACCGGGGAGCTGTTTTTT	CASSPRLAPNTGELFF
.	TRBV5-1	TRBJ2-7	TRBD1	TGCGCCAGCAGCTTGGCACAGGGGGCCTACGAGCAGTACTTC	CASSLAQGAYEQYF
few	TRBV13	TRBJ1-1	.	TGTGCCAGCAGCGGGGGCAGCGTCGCGGGTGAAGCTTTCTTT	CASSGGSVAGEAFF
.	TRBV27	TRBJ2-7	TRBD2	TGTGCCAGCAGTTCATATAGCGGGATGGTTGAGCAGTACTTC	CASSSYSGMVEQYF
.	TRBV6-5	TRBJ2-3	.	TGTGCCAGCAGTTACCAAGGGGTTAGCACAGATACGCAGTATTTT	CASSYQGVSTDTQYF
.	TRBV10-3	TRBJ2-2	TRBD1	TGTGCCATCAGTGAGTCCGGGACAGGGACCACCGGGGAGCTGTTTTTT	CAISESGTGTTGELFF
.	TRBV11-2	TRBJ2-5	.	TGTGCCAGCACCCCTCGGCCGGGGGGCGGGACAAAAAGGGAGACCCAGTACTTC	CASTPRPGGGTKRETQYF
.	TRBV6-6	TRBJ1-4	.	TGTGCCAGCAGTACCTGGACAGCTAATGAAAAACTGTTTTTT	CASSTWTANEKLFF
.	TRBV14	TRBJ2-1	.	TGTGCCAGCAGCCAGCGGGACCTCACCTACAATGAGCAGTTCTTC	CASSQRDLTYNEQFF
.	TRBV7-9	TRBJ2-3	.	TGTGCCAGCAGCCTCCGACAGGCGCCCCAGGATACGCAGTATTTT	CASSLRQAPQDTQYF
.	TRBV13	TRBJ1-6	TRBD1	TGTGCCAGCAGCTTAGGCTGGACAGGACGAAATTCACCCCTCCACTTT	CASSLGWTGRNSPLHF
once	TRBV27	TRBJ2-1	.	TGTGCCAGCAGTCCTCCCCGGGGCTCCTACAATGAGCAGTTCTTC	CASSPPRGSYNEQFF
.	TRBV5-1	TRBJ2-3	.	TGCGCCAGCAGCTTGGATGCCGGGACTAGCACAGATACGCAGTATTTT	CASSLDAGTSTDTQYF
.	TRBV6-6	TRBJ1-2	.	TGTGCCAGCAGTTACTCGGGCAGCAACTATGGCTACACCTTC	CASSYSGSNYGYTF
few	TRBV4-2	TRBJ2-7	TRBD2	TGTGCCAGCAGCGGCACTAGCGGGGCCCTCTCCTACGAGCAGTACTTC	CASSGTSGALSYEQYF
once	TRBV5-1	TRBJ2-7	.	TGCGCCAGCAGCCTAGGCACAGCGGACTACGAGCAGTACTTC	CASSLGTADYEQYF
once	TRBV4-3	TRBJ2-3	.	TGCGCCAGCAGCCAAGATGCCGGGGGGCTGGTCACAGATACGCAGTATTTT	CASSQDAGGLVTDTQYF
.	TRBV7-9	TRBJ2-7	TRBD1	TGTGCCAGCAGCCGCGGACAGGGAACCTACGAGCAGTACTTC	CASSRGQGTYEQYF
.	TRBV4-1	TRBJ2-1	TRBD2	TGCGCCAGCAGCCAAGATCCCTGGACTAGCCCAGATGAGCAGTTCTTC	CASSQDPWTSPDEQFF
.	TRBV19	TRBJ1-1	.	TGTGCCAGTAGTGAAAGCCCGAACACTGAAGCTTTCTTT	CASSESPNTEAFF
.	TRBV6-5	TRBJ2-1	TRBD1	TGTGCCAGCAGTTACACAGGGGGGCCGTACAATGAGCAGTTCTTC	CASSYTGGPYNEQFF
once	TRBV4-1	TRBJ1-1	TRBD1	TGCGCCAGCAGTCTTGGACAGGGGGCGTTAACCGCCGAAGCTTTCTTT	CASSLGQGALTAEAFF